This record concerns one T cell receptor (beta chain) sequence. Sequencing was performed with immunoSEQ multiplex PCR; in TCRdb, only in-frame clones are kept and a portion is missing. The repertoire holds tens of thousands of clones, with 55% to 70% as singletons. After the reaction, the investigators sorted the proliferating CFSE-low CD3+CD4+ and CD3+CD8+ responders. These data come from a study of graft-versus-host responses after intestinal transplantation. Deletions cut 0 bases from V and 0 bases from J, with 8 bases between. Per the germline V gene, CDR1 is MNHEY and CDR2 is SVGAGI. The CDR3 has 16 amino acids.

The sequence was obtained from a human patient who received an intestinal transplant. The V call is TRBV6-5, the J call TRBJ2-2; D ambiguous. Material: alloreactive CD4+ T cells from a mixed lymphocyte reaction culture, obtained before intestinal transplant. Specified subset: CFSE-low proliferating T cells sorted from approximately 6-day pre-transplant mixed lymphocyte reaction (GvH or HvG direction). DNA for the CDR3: TGTGCCAGCAGTTACTCACTCAACTCGAACACCGGGGAGCTGTTTTTT. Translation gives CASSYSLNSNTGELFF.